This entry describes one T cell receptor beta chain. Its specificity is unknown. A junction end diverges from the germline sequence, so it may reflect a read error. A second PCR of about 6 to 11 cycles used a sample-barcoded 5' primer and a J-beta primer mix. One entry per CDR3 protein results from TCRdb running MiXCR on the 5' RACE reads. This sample carries roughly 1,100,000 distinct CDR3 sequences, approximately 25% of them seen once, and the ten largest clones take 0.65% to 0.95%. This CDR3 comprises 14 residues. Germline CDR1 reads SGHRS; CDR2 reads YFSETQ. The data are from a study of blood T cells in healthy people across ages. The study, taken as a whole, reports: Strong correlation existed between TCR beta diversity and naive T cell percentage. Across the age range, TCR beta diversity per million T cells fell in a roughly linear way. Higher diversity, along with more naive CD4+ cells, distinguished long-lived donors from aged donors. Since the PBMCs were unsorted, naive and antigen-experienced cells could not be conclusively compared.

A further study also used this sample, focusing on T cells of mothers and their children.

The sample comprised blood. V usage is TRBV5-1 and J usage is TRBJ1-5; D ambiguous. The TCR comes from a girl aged 2 to 9 in good health. The CDR3 DNA reads as TGCGTCAGCAGCTTGGAAGGTAGCAATCAGCCCCAGCATTTT. This codes for CVSSLEGSNQPQHF.